This TCR beta chain was sequenced in a study of control samples from healthy donors and cancer patients. Here immunoSEQ multiplex PCR was the method, and the copy in TCRdb shows in-frame clones only, minus some. This table holds tens of thousands of clones, just over 70% found once. Per the germline V gene, CDR1 is SGHRS and CDR2 is YFSETQ. The CDR3 sequence is 15 residues long. Losses at the gene ends were 2 bases for V and 0 bases for J; bases not matched to a gene: 4. This TCR came from a male donor with melanoma. This chain links TRBV5-1 with TRBJ2-7; 8 bases are a match to TRBD1. The source material was formalin-fixed, paraffin-embedded tissue. The CDR3 here is CASSFSTGGSYEQYF. CDR3 DNA: TGCGCCAGCAGCTTTAGTACAGGGGGCTCCTACGAGCAGTACTTC.